Listed here are 3 T cell receptor beta chains from one sample, sequenced in a study of blood T cell repertoires in COVID-19. The repertoire was sequenced with immunoSEQ multiplex PCR; TCRdb's copy has only in-frame clones and lacks some. This table has 100,000 or so clones, roughly 87% appearing once. Source material: peripheral blood. Receptors were obtained from a man under 40 in a cohort sampled during active COVID-19.

The chain has TRBV27 and TRBJ2-3; the match to TRBD1 covers 8 bases. CDR3 length equals 16 residues. From germline, CDR1 is MNHEY and CDR2 SMNVEV (reference sequence). V lost 6 bases to trimming and J lost 3 bases; unmatched junction nucleotides: 11. CDR3 residues: CASRLTDRGGTDTQYF. CDR3 nucleotide sequence: TGTGCCAGCAGGCTAACAGACAGGGGAGGAACAGATACGCAGTATTTT.

The V and J genes are TRBV5-1 and TRBJ1-6, with D possibly being TRBD1 (6 bases). Germline assignment: CDR1 SGHRS and CDR2 YFSETQ. This CDR3 has 16 residues. V was cut by 0 bases and J by 4 bases, with 11 bases left in between. The CDR3 here is CASSLDGQPYNSPLHF. CDR3 bases: TGCGCCAGCAGCTTGGATGGACAGCCTTATAATTCACCCCTCCACTTT.

The gene calls are TRBV11-3 and TRBJ2-1; 9 nucleotides line up with TRBD1. The length of the CDR3 is 15 residues. Germline assignment: CDR1 SGHNT and CDR2 YENEEA. With 1 base clipped from V and 6 bases from J, the junction kept 4 bases outside the gene matches. The CDR3 is CASSLGDRAINEQFF. CDR3 nucleotides: TGTGCCAGCAGCTTAGGGGACAGGGCCATCAATGAGCAGTTCTTC. Complete variable domain (other parts from reference TRBV11-3 and TRBJ2-1): EAGVVQSPRYKIIEKKQPVAFWCNPISGHNTLYWYLQNLGQGPELLIRYENEEAVDDSQLPKDRFSAERLKGVDSTLKIQPAELGDSAVYLCASSLGDRAINEQFFGPGTRLTVL.